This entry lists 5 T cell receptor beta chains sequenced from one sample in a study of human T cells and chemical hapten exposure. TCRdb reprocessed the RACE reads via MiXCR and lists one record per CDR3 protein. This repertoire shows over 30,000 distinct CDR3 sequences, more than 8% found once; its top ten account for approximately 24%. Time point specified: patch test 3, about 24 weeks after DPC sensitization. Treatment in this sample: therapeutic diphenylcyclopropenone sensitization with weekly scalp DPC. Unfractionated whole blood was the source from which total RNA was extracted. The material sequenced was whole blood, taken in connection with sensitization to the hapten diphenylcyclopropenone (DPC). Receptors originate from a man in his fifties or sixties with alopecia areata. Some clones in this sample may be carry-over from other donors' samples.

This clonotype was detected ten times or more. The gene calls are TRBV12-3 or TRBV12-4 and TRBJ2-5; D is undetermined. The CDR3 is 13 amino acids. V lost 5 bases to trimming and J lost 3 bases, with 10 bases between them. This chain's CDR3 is CASSPRRKETQYF. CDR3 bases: TGTGCCAGCAGTCCCCGACGAAAAGAGACCCAGTACTTC.

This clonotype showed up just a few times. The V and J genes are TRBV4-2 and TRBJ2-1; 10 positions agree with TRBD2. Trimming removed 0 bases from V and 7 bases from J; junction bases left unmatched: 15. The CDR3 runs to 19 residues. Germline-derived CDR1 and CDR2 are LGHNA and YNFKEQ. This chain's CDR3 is CASSQDSTSLAGEVNEQFF. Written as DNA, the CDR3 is TGTGCCAGCAGCCAAGACTCGACCAGCCTAGCGGGAGAAGTAAATGAGCAGTTCTTC.

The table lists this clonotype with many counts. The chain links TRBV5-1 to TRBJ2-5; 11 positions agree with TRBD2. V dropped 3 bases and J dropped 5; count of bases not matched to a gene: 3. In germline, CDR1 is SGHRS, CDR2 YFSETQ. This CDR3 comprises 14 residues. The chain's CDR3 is CASSSGLAAETQYF. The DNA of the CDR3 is TGCGCCAGCAGCTCGGGACTAGCGGCGGAGACCCAGTACTTC.

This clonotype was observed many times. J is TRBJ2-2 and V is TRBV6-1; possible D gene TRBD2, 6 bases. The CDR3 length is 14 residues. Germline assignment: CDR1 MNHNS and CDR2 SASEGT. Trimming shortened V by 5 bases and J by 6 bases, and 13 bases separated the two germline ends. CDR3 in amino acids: CASSPTSFPGELFF. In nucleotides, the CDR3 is TGTGCCAGCAGTCCGACTAGTTTCCCCGGGGAGCTGTTTTTT.

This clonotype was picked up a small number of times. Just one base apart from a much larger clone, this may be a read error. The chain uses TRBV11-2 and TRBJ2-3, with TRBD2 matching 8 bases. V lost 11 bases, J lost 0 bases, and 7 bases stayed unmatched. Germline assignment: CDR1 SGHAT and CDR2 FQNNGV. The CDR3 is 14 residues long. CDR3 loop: CAGNPSGSTDTQYF. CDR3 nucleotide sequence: TGTGCCGGCAACCCTAGCGGGAGCACAGATACGCAGTATTTT. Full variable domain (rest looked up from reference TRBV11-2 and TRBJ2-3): EAGVAQSPRYKIIEKRQSVAFWCNPISGHATLYWYQQILGQGPKLLIQFQNNGVVDDSQLPKDRFSAERLKGVDSTLKIQPAKLEDSAVYLCAGNPSGSTDTQYFGPGTRLTVL.